The next 3 T cell receptor beta chains were all read from a single sample in a study of blood T cells in healthy people across ages. Using a J-beta primer mix together with a sample-barcoded 5' primer, a second PCR was run for roughly 6 to 11 cycles. TCRdb re-derived calls from the 5' RACE reads in MiXCR, one entry per CDR3 protein. The data show about 970,000 distinct CDR3 sequences, with 51% seen just once and over 20% held by the top ten. The material sequenced was blood. The origin of the receptors is a woman between 55 and 75 years old in good health.

The chain links TRBV10-3 to TRBJ1-2, with D unclear. CDR3 length: 14 residues. Trimming cost V 2 bases and J 4 bases, with 11 bases left between them. CDR1 is ENHRY, CDR2 SYGVKD, per germline. This CDR3 reads CAISEGADGYGYTF. The CDR3, as DNA: TGTGCCATCAGTGAGGGAGCAGACGGCTATGGCTACACCTTC.

V is TRBV12-3 or TRBV12-4 and J is TRBJ1-5; the D is unclear. The V end was cut by 0 bases, the J end by 5 bases, with 5 bases between. The CDR3 has 13 amino acids. The CDR3 DNA follows: TGTGCCAGCAGTTTAGCCACTGATCAGCCCCAGCATTTT. This translates into CASSLATDQPQHF.

The rearrangement uses TRBV11-2 and TRBJ2-3; the D gene is possibly TRBD2 (5 bases). The CDR3 loop spans 12 amino acids. Germline V gene lookup returns CDR1 SGHAT and CDR2 FQNNGV. V was trimmed by 3 bases and J by 11 bases, leaving 12 bases between them. The CDR3 sequence is CASSFGLVGQYF. The CDR3 coding sequence is TGTGCCAGCAGCTTCGGACTGGTGGGGCAGTATTTT.